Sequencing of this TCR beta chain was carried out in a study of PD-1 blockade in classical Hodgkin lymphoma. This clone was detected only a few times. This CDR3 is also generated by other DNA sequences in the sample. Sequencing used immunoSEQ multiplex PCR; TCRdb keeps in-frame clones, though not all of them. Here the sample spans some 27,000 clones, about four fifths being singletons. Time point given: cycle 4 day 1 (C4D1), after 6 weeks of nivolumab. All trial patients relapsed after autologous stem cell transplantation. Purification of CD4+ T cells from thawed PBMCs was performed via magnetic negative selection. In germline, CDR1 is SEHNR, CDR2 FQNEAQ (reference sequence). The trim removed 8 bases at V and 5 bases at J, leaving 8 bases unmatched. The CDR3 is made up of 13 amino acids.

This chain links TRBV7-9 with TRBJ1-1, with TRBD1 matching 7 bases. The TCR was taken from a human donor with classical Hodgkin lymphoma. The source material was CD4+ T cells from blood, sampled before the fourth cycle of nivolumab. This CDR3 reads CASSRQGGTEAFF. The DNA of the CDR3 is TGTGCCAGCTCTAGACAGGGCGGAACTGAAGCTTTCTTT.